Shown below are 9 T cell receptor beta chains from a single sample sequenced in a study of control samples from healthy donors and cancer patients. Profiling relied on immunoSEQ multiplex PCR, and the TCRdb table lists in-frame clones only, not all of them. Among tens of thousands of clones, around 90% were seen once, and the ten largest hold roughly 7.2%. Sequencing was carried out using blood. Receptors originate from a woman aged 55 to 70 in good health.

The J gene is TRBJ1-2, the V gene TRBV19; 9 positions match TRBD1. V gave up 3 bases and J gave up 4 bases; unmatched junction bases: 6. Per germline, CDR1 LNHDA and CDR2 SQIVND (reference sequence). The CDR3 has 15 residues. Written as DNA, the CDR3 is TGTGCCAGTAGTATTGACAGGGGGAGGCTCTATGGCTACACCTTC. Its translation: CASSIDRGRLYGYTF.

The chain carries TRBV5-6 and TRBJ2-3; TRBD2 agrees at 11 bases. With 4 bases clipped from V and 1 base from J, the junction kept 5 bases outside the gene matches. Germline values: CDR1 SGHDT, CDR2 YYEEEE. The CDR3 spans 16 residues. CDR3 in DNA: TGTGCCAGCAGCCTTAGACTAGCGGGGCGCACAGATACGCAGTATTTT. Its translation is CASSLRLAGRTDTQYF.

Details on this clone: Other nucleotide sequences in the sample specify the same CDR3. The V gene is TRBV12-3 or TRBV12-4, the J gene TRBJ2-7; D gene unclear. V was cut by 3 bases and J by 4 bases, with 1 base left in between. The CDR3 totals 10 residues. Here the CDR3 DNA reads TGTGCCAGCAGTTTTTACGAGCAGTACTTC. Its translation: CASSFYEQYF.

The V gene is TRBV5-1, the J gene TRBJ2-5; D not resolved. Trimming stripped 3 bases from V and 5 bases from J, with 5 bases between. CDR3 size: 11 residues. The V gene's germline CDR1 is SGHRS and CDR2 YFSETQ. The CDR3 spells CASSSPETQYF. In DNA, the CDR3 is TGCGCCAGCAGCTCGCCGGAGACCCAGTACTTC.

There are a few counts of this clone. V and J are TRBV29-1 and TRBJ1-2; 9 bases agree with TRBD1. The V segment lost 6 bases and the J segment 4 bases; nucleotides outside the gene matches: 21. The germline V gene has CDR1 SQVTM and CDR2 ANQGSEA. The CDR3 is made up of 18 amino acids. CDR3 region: CSVPGGPGQGISPYGYTF. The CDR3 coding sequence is TGCAGCGTCCCCGGGGGGCCGGGACAGGGCATTTCCCCCTATGGCTACACCTTC.

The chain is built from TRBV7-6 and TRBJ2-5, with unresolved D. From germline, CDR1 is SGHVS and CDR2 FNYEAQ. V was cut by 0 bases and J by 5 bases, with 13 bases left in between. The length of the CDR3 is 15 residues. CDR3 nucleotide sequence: TGTGCCAGCAGCTTAGCTTTTGGTGGGCGGGAGACCCAGTACTTC. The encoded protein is CASSLAFGGRETQYF.

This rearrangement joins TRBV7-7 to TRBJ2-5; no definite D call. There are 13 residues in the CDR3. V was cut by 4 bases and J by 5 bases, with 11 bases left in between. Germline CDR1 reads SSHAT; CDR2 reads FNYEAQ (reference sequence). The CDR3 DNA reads TGTGCCAGCAGCTACGCGTACGGGGAGACCCAGTACTTC. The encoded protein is CASSYAYGETQYF.

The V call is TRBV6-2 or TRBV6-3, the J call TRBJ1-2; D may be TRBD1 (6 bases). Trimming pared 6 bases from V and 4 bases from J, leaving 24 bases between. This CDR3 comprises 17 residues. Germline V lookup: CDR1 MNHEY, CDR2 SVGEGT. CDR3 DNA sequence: TGTGCCAGCAGCCCCCGGGGGCAGGGACCAACTCTCTATGGCTACACCTTC. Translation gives CASSPRGQGPTLYGYTF.

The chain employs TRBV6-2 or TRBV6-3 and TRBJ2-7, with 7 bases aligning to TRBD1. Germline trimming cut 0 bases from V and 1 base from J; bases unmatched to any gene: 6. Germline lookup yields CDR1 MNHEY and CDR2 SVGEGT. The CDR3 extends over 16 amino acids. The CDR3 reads CASSYSKSGQSYEQYF. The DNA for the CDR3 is TGTGCCAGCAGTTACTCGAAATCGGGACAGTCCTACGAGCAGTACTTC.